This T cell receptor (beta chain) was found in a study of blood T cell repertoires in COVID-19. Study background: Whether acute or convalescent, the COVID-19 samples came from the United States, Italy and Spain. Sources were T cells, B-cell-depleted T cells, or PBMCs; the material itself was cDNA or gDNA.

Study processing details: The assay estimated nucleated cells by amplifying reference gene primers. Sequencing was performed with immunoSEQ multiplex PCR; in TCRdb, only in-frame clones are kept and a portion is missing. The DNA was the basis for D and trimming; V, J and clone size are from that table. The data show 120,000 to 150,000 clones, approximately 85% seen once. CDR3 length: 14 residues. Germline V CDR1 and CDR2: LNHDA, SQIVND (reference sequence). Deletions cut 4 bases from V and 4 bases from J, with 13 bases between. This rearrangement joins TRBV19 to TRBJ1-1; D gene uncertain. The sequence came from a man aged 50-60 years with acute or convalescent COVID-19. Sequenced sample: peripheral blood. This CDR3 is CASSNVARVTEAFF. The DNA of the CDR3 is TGTGCCAGTAGTAATGTGGCGAGGGTCACTGAAGCTTTCTTT.